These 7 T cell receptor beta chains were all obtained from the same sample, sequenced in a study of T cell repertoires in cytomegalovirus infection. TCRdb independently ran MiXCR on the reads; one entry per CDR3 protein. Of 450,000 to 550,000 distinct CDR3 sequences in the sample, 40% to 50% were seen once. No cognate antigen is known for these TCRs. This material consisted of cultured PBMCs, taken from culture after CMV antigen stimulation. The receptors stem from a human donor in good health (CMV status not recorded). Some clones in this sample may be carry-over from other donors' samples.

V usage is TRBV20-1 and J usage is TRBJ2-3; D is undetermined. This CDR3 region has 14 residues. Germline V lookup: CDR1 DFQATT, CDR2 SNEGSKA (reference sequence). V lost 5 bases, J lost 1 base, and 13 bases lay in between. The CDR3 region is CSAQIRTGTDTQYF. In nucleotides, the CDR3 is TGCAGTGCTCAAATCAGGACGGGCACAGATACGCAGTATTTT.

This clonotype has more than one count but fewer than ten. The CDR3 protein is CSAPRRYEQYF. The CDR3 coding sequence is TGCAGTGCCCCTAGGAGGTACGAGCAGTACTTC. The chain uses TRBV20-1 and TRBJ2-7; possible D gene TRBD2, 5 bases. With 6 bases removed from V and 4 bases from J, the gap between germline ends came to 10 bases. The CDR3 spans 11 residues. The germline V gene has CDR1 DFQATT and CDR2 SNEGSKA (reference sequence).

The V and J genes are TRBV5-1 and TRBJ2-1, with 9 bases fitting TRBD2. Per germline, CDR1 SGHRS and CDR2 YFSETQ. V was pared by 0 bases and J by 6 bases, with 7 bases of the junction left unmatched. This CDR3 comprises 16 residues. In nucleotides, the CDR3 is TGCGCCAGCAGCTTGGGTGCGGCGGGAGGGGGCAATGAGCAGTTCTTC. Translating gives CASSLGAAGGGNEQFF.

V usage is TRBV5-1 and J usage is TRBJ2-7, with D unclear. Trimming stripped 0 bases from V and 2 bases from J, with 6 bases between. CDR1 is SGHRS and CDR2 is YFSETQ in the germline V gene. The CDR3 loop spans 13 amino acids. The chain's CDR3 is CASSLEATYEQYF. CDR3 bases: TGCGCCAGCAGCTTGGAGGCTACCTACGAGCAGTACTTC.

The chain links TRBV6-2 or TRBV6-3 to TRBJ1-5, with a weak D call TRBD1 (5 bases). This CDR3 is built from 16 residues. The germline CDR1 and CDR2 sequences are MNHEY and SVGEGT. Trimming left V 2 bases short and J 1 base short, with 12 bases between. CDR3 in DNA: TGTGCCAGCAGTTACGGGGGACGGGGGAGCAATCAGCCCCAGCATTTT. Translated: CASSYGGRGSNQPQHF.

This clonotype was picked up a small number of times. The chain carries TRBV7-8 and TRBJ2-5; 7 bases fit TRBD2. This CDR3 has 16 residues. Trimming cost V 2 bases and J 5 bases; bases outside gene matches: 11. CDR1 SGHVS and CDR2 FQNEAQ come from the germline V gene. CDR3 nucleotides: TGTGCCAGCAGCTTATCTCTAGCGGAGGTGGGGGAGACCCAGTACTTC. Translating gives CASSLSLAEVGETQYF.

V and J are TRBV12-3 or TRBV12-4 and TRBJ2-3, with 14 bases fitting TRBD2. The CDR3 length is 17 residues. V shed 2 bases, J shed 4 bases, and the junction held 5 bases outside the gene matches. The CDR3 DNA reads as TGTGCCAGCAGTTTATGGGGACTAGCGGGAGATCCAGATACGCAGTATTTT. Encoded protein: CASSLWGLAGDPDTQYF.